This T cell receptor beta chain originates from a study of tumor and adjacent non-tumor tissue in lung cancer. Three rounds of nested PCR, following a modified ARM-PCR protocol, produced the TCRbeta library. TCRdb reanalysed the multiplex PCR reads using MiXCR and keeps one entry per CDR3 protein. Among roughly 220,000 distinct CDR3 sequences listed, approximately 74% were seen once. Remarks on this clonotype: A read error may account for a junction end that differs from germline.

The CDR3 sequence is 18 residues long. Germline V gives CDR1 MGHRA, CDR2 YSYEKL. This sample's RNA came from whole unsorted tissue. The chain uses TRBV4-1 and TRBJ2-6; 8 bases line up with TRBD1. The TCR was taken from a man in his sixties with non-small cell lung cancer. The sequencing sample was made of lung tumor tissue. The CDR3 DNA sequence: TGCGCCAGCAGCCAACCGGGACAGGAACACTCTGCGGCCAACGTCCTGACTTTC. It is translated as CASSQPGQEHSAANVLTF.